The 30 T cell receptor beta chains below were found in one sample sequenced in a study of tumor and adjacent non-tumor tissue in lung cancer. The template was RNA from unsorted bulk tissue. This non-tumor lung sample came from over 3 cm beyond the tumor edge. A modified ARM-PCR protocol with three rounds of nested PCR amplified TCRbeta. MiXCR, applied by TCRdb to the multiplex PCR reads, yields one record per CDR3 protein. The sample lists about 86,000 distinct CDR3 sequences, about 77% occurring once. Sequenced input: distant non-tumor lung tissue. These receptors all stem from a woman aged 50 to 60 with non-small cell lung cancer.

A word on this clonotype: It may be a read error: a sequence one base away is much more abundant. The chain employs TRBV28 and TRBJ2-4; D is uncertain. Per the germline V gene, CDR1 is MDHEN and CDR2 is SYDVKM. The CDR3 has 14 residues. With 1 base removed from V and 5 bases from J, the gap between germline ends came to 9 bases. The CDR3 region is CASSLSEWENIQYF. The CDR3 DNA reads as TGTGCCAGCAGTTTATCAGAGTGGGAAAACATTCAGTACTTC.

Only one count was recorded for this clonotype. This CDR3 fails to terminate in the conserved phenylalanine or tryptophan, so it likely reflects a read error. The DNA is left out, because the CDR3 cannot be placed on it with certainty; the CDR3 is given as TCRdb lists it. The J gene is TRBJ2-7, the V gene TRBV12-3 or TRBV12-4; TRBD1 is the table's D call and was not checked against the DNA. Counting both end residues, the CDR3 totals 15 amino acids. This CDR3 reads CASDSRQEGSYEHYY.

Turning to this clonotype: Germline is not matched at one junction end, which may reflect a read error. V and J are TRBV10-1 and TRBJ2-2, with 8 bases fitting TRBD1. The CDR3 has 18 residues. Germline-derived CDR1 and CDR2 are WNHNN and SYGVQD (reference sequence). The CDR3 DNA follows: TGCGCCAGCAATGCAGCCGGGGCAGGGGGCTTGAACACCCGGGAGCTGTTTTTT. This encodes CASNAAGAGGLNTRELFF.

In the case of this clonotype: A much larger clone differs from this one at a single base, so this may be a read error. Since no conserved phenylalanine or tryptophan closes the CDR3, a read error is the likely cause. The chain combines TRBV28 with TRBJ2-7; D unclear. Germline assignment: CDR1 MDHEN and CDR2 SYDVKM. Trimming left V 3 bases short and J 2 bases short, with 8 bases between. The CDR3 has 13 residues. The DNA for the CDR3 is TGTGCCAGCAGTTTCGGCTATCCCTACGAGCAGTACTAC. The encoded protein is CASSFGYPYEQYY.

Comment on this clonotype: This CDR3 is missing its conserved last phenylalanine or tryptophan, likely due to a read error. V usage is TRBV10-1 and J usage is TRBJ2-2, with D tentatively TRBD2 (6 bases). In germline, CDR1 is WNHNN, CDR2 SYGVQD (reference sequence). This CDR3 contains 13 residues. The CDR3 DNA reads as TGCATCAGCCGACTAGGGAACACCGGGGAGCTGTTTTAT. Its translation is CISRLGNTGELFY.

This clonotype has more than one count but fewer than ten. With a much larger clone just one base away, this may be a read error. This sequence joins TRBV5-6 and TRBJ1-2; the D gene is possibly TRBD1 (5 bases). The CDR3 is 14 residues long. Germline V gene data show CDR1 as SGHDT and CDR2 as YYEEEE. The CDR3 sequence is CAISLIRTTLGYTF. Written as DNA, the CDR3 is TGTGCCATCAGCTTGATACGGACAACCCTTGGCTACACCTTC. Filled out from reference TRBV5-6 and TRBJ1-2, the complete variable domain reads DAGVTQSPTHLIKTRGQQVTLRCSPKSGHDTVSWYQQALGQGPQFIFQYYEEEERQRGNFPDRFSGHQFPNYSSELNVNALLLGDSALYLCAISLIRTTLGYTFGSGTRLTVV.

About this clonotype: Its ends do not fully match the called genes, so a read error is possible. The V gene is TRBV10-3, the J gene TRBJ1-1; weak D call: TRBD1 (5 bases). This CDR3 has 15 amino acids. The germline gives CDR1 ENHRY, CDR2 SYGVKD. Here the CDR3 reads CDISGGRDGGTEAFF. The CDR3 coding sequence is TGTGACATCAGTGGGGGAAGGGATGGGGGCACTGAAGCTTTCTTT.

This clonotype was counted at least ten times. One base away lies a much larger clone, so this may be a sequencing read error. A read error is likely, as this CDR3 ends without the conserved phenylalanine or tryptophan. The rearrangement joins TRBV4-1 to TRBJ2-3, with 8 positions matching TRBD2. CDR1 and CDR2 from the germline V gene are MGHRA and YSYEKL. This CDR3 has 13 residues. J was trimmed by 2 bases and V by 9 bases; bases with no gene match: 4. CDR3 in amino acids: CASQTSVTDTQYS. CDR3 DNA sequence: TGCGCCAGTCAGACTAGCGTCACAGATACGCAGTATTCT.

This clonotype was recorded once. This sequence joins TRBV10-2 and TRBJ1-1; weak D call: TRBD1 (5 bases). The CDR3 runs to 13 residues. V lost 10 bases and J lost 5, with 17 bases in between. Per germline, CDR1 WSHSY and CDR2 SAAADI. CDR3 sequence: CANREGRVTEAFF. CDR3 DNA: TGCGCCAACAGAGAGGGCAGGGTTACTGAAGCTTTCTTT.

With regard to this clonotype: The junction departs from the called germline gene at one end, perhaps through a read error. The rearrangement uses TRBV6-5 and TRBJ2-5; no clear D. The germline V gene encodes CDR1 MNHEY and CDR2 SVGAGI. The CDR3 totals 14 residues. For the CDR3, the DNA is TGTGCCAGCAGTGTCAATGACATCCAAGAGACACAGTACTTC. This encodes CASSVNDIQETQYF.

The chain links TRBV20-1 to TRBJ1-3, with D possibly being TRBD1 (6 bases). Germline V CDR1 and CDR2: DFQATT, SNEGSKA (reference sequence). The CDR3 has 19 residues. CDR3 coding DNA: TGCAGAGTCCCTAACTCGGGAGGTACAGGGAGAATTACTGGAAACACCATATATTTT. Residues: CRVPNSGGTGRITGNTIYF.

Comment on this clonotype: With a much larger clone just one base away, this may be a read error. The chain couples TRBV30 to TRBJ2-7, with D possibly called TRBD1 or TRBD2 (7 bases each). This CDR3 is built from 15 residues. Looked up from germline, CDR1 is GTSNPN and CDR2 is SVGIG (reference sequence). The germline V and J ends were trimmed by 1 base and 3 bases, with 16 bases remaining between them. This chain's CDR3 is CAWSARGDRHYEQYF. CDR3 nucleotide sequence: TGTGCCTGGAGTGCACGGGGGGACAGACACTACGAGCAGTACTTC.

Comments on this clonotype: A junction boundary mismatches the germline segment, possibly from a read error. The chain uses TRBV4-1 and TRBJ1-6; D ambiguous. CDR1 and CDR2 from the germline V gene are MGHRA and YSYEKL. This CDR3 is 14 amino acids long. CDR3 DNA: TGCGCCAGCAGCCAAGAGCCAGTGGCTTCACCCTTCAACTTT. Protein: CASSQEPVASPFNF.

On this clonotype: At one end the junction does not follow the germline gene, possibly because of a read error. The genes are TRBV4-2 and TRBJ2-1, with D hard to call. Germline V gene lookup returns CDR1 LGHNA and CDR2 YNFKEQ. The CDR3 sequence is 16 residues long. CDR3 coding DNA: TGTGCCACCTGCCAAGGTCTAGTGGAATACAACAATGAGCAATTCTTC. Translating it yields CATCQGLVEYNNEQFF.

Details on this clonotype: One end of the junction does not line up with germline, which may come from a read error. The rearrangement joins TRBV6-2 or TRBV6-3 to TRBJ1-1; 9 bases are shared with TRBD1. The CDR3 consists of 13 residues. CDR1 MNHEY and CDR2 SVGEGT come from the germline V gene. The CDR3 loop is CASNLTGGTEAFF. The DNA for the CDR3 is TGTGCCAGCAATCTTACAGGGGGCACTGAAGCTTTCTTC.

This clonotype was recorded a few times. This chain connects TRBV19 to TRBJ2-3; D is ambiguous. Germline-derived CDR1 and CDR2 are LNHDA and SQIVND (reference sequence). The V and J ends lost 8 bases and 5 bases respectively, with 8 bases between them. The CDR3 consists of 11 residues. CDR3 coding DNA: TGTGCCAGTTCCTTTGGAGATACGCAGTATTTT. Its protein product is CASSFGDTQYF. The whole variable domain, remainder taken from reference TRBV19 and TRBJ2-3, is DGGITQSPKYLFRKEGQNVTLSCEQNLNHDAMYWYRQDPGQGLRLIYYSQIVNDFQKGDIAEGYSVSREKKESFPLTVTSAQKNPTAFYLCASSFGDTQYFGPGTRLTVL.

As for this clonotype: A much larger clone differs from this one at a single base, so this may be a read error. This chain connects TRBV28 to TRBJ2-5; unclear D gene. The germline V gene encodes CDR1 MDHEN and CDR2 SYDVKM. V was cut by 10 bases and J by 4 bases, with 13 bases left in between. CDR3 length: 12 amino acids. The CDR3 reads CATRDLGETQYF. CDR3 nucleotide sequence: TGTGCCACCCGAGACTTGGGAGAGACCCAGTACTTC.

Remarks on this clonotype: A read error may account for a junction end that differs from germline. The genes are TRBV12-3 or TRBV12-4 and TRBJ2-1; D is ambiguous. The CDR3 has 13 amino acids. The CDR3 coding sequence is TGTGCCTGCAGTCTTGGTAAGTTCCACGAGCAGTTCTTC. Translation gives CACSLGKFHEQFF.

This clonotype was seen once. A read error may produce the germline difference seen at one junction end. The V gene is TRBV12-3 or TRBV12-4, the J gene TRBJ2-1, with a possible D match to TRBD2 (6 bases). This CDR3 comprises 13 residues. The CDR3 loop reads CASSLASGDEQLF. DNA for the CDR3: TGTGCCAGCAGCCTAGCGTCCGGGGATGAACAGCTCTTC.

To note about this clonotype: At one boundary the junction diverges from the germline segment, which might be a read error. The J gene is TRBJ2-7, the V gene TRBV6-2 or TRBV6-3; 10 bases agree with TRBD1. The CDR3 runs to 13 residues. Per germline, CDR1 MNHEY and CDR2 SVGEGT. CDR3 nucleotides: TGTGTCAGCACTGACAGGGGGCGCCACGAGCATTACTTC. The encoded protein is CVSTDRGRHEHYF.

This clonotype occurred a few times. The junction shows a germline mismatch at one end, possibly a read error. The V call is TRBV4-2, the J call TRBJ2-3; the D is unclear. This CDR3 contains 14 residues. CDR1 is LGHNA and CDR2 is YNFKEQ in the germline V gene. The CDR3 here is CANSDRSSTDTQYF. The CDR3 DNA sequence: TGTGCCAACAGCGATCGGAGTAGCACAGATACGCAGTATTTT.

This clonotype was detected once. This could be a read error, since a much larger clone is one nucleotide away. The J gene is TRBJ2-5, the V gene TRBV15; TRBD1 matches 7 bases. Germline loops: CDR1 LNHNV, CDR2 YYDKDF (reference sequence). The CDR3 consists of 18 residues. The chain's CDR3 is CAISRGQTGRVFQETQYF. The CDR3, as DNA: TGTGCCATCAGCAGAGGCCAGACAGGGCGAGTCTTCCAAGAGACCCAGTACTTC.

The chain joins TRBV14 to TRBJ2-7, with 11 positions matching TRBD2. J gave up 9 bases and V 2 bases, and 9 bases lay outside the gene matches. Germline V gene sequence: CDR1 SGHDN, CDR2 FVKESK. This CDR3 contains 15 residues. The chain's CDR3 is CASSQLAGGSYWQYF. CDR3 coding DNA: TGTGCCAGCAGCCAACTAGCGGGAGGTTCCTACTGGCAGTACTTC.

On this clonotype: The conserved phenylalanine or tryptophan normally closing the CDR3 is absent here, so this likely arose from a read error. The chain couples TRBV11-2 to TRBJ2-7, with a possible D match to TRBD1 (5 bases). In germline, CDR1 is SGHAT, CDR2 FQNNGV. The CDR3 totals 14 residues. CDR3 in DNA: TGTGTCAGCAGGCTGACGGACACTGCCTATGAGCAGTACTCC. Its protein is CVSRLTDTAYEQYS.

Notes on this clonotype: A read error may account for a junction end that differs from germline. J is TRBJ1-1 and V is TRBV11-2; D not resolved. The CDR3 sequence is 15 residues long. The germline V gene has CDR1 SGHAT and CDR2 FQNNGV. For the CDR3, the DNA is TGTGCCAGCAGCTTAGAGTCGAGGGCGAACGCTGAAGCTTTCTTT. It codes for CASSLESRANAEAFF.

This clonotype was picked up many times. The rearrangement links TRBV6-1 to TRBJ2-2; TRBD1 matches 7 bases. The germline V gene encodes CDR1 MNHNS and CDR2 SASEGT. The CDR3 runs to 15 residues. J was trimmed by 7 bases and V by 2 bases; bases with no gene match: 7. CDR3: CASSEIEGAVGELFF. The CDR3 DNA sequence: TGTGCCAGCAGTGAAATAGAGGGGGCGGTCGGGGAGCTGTTTTTT.

This chain links TRBV18 with TRBJ2-7; possible D gene TRBD1, 8 bases. The V gene's germline CDR1 is KGHSH and CDR2 LQKENI. The length of the CDR3 is 15 residues. V was trimmed by 6 bases and J by 0 bases, leaving 15 bases between them. DNA of the CDR3: TGTGCCAGCTCCCCAAACAGGGGGGGCTCCTACGAGCAGTACTTC. It is translated as CASSPNRGGSYEQYF.

Note on this clonotype: A read error may account for a junction end that differs from germline. The V gene is TRBV12-3 or TRBV12-4, the J gene TRBJ2-7; no reliable D call. This CDR3 spans 12 amino acids. The CDR3 loop is CATRLHGSEQYF. Here the CDR3 DNA reads TGTGCCACCAGGCTACATGGATCCGAGCAATACTTC.

Remarks on this clonotype: One end of the junction does not line up with germline, which may come from a read error. The chain is built from TRBV4-2 and TRBJ1-5; D remains ambiguous. Germline V gene sequence: CDR1 LGHNA, CDR2 YNFKEQ. This CDR3 spans 15 amino acids. The CDR3 nucleotides read TGTGCCAGCTGCCAAGACTTCACTAACAATCAGCCCCAGCATTTT. Its protein is CASCQDFTNNQPQHF.

In its sample, this clonotype was seen once. A junction boundary mismatches the germline segment, possibly from a read error. This chain joins TRBV10-3 and TRBJ1-1; D is possibly TRBD1 (5 bases). Germline V gene data show CDR1 as ENHRY and CDR2 as SYGVKD. This CDR3 region has 15 residues. The CDR3 spells CTISGGRDEDTEAFF. In nucleotides, the CDR3 is TGTACCATCAGTGGGGGAAGGGATGAGGACACTGAAGCTTTCTTT.